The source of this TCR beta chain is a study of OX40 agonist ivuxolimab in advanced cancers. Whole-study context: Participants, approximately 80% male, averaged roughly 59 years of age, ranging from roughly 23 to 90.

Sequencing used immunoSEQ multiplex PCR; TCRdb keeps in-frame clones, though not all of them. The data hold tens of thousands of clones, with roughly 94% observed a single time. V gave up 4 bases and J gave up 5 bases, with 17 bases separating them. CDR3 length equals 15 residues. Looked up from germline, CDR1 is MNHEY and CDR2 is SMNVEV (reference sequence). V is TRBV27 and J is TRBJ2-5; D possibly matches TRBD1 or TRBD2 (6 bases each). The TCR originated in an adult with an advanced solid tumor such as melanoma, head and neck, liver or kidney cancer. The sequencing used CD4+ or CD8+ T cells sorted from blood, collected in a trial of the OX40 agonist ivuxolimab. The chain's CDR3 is CASSSLEGETETQYF. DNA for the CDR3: TGTGCCAGCAGTTCGCTGGAGGGGGAGACGGAGACCCAGTACTTC.